This is a list of T cell receptor beta chains from one sample in a study of spatial heterogeneity in lung cancer. TCRdb re-called the 5' RACE reads through MiXCR, storing one row per CDR3 protein. The sample lists fewer than 150,000 distinct CDR3 sequences, 9.5% to 14% occurring once. The specimen was PBMCs, collected at follow-up. Source of these receptors: a female donor with early-stage non-small cell lung cancer. Both conserved end residues are part of each CDR3. Each record gives: clone size, D gene, J gene, V gene, CDR3 DNA, CDR3 protein. The D gene is left open where the match is weak. The listing skips clone size in some rows; elsewhere it reads once, few, many or a size class.

size: many
D: TRBD2
J: TRBJ2-7
V: TRBV18
DNA: TGTGCCAGCTCCCCCCCCGCGGGAGGGCGCTACGAGCAGTACTTC
CDR3: CASSPPAGGRYEQYF

size: NA
D: TRBD1
J: TRBJ2-5
V: TRBV29-1
DNA: TGCAGCGTAGTGGGACAGGGGGAGACCCAGTACTTC
CDR3: CSVVGQGETQYF

size: few
D: NA
J: TRBJ1-1
V: TRBV18
DNA: TGTGCCAGCTCACCGACAAACACAGGGCTCACTGAAGCTTTCTTT
CDR3: CASSPTNTGLTEAFF

size: few
D: NA
J: TRBJ2-2
V: TRBV19
DNA: TGTGCCAGTAATAGACAAACGAACACCGGGGAGCTGTTTTTT
CDR3: CASNRQTNTGELFF

size: few
D: TRBD2
J: TRBJ2-1
V: TRBV20-1
DNA: TGCAGTGCTAGAGTAACGGGAGGGCACTACAATGAGCAGTTCTTC
CDR3: CSARVTGGHYNEQFF

size: NA
D: NA
J: TRBJ2-1
V: TRBV7-9
DNA: TGTGCCAGCAGCTTAGTAGCGAATTCCAATGAGCAGTTCTTC
CDR3: CASSLVANSNEQFF

size: many
D: NA
J: TRBJ1-1
V: TRBV5-1
DNA: TGCGCCAGCACCCTCGGAGGGGGTCACACTGAAGCTTTCTTT
CDR3: CASTLGGGHTEAFF

size: few
D: NA
J: TRBJ1-2
V: TRBV29-1
DNA: TGCAGCGCAGGAGAAGGCTATGGCTACACCTTC
CDR3: CSAGEGYGYTF

size: few
D: NA
J: TRBJ2-3
V: TRBV3-1
DNA: TGTGCCAGCAGCCAAGGTCCAGATACGCAGTATTTT
CDR3: CASSQGPDTQYF

size: few
D: NA
J: TRBJ2-4
V: TRBV27
DNA: TGTGCCAGCAGTTTATTTCTACTAGCCAAAAACATTCAGTACTTC
CDR3: CASSLFLLAKNIQYF

size: many
D: NA
J: TRBJ1-5
V: TRBV28
DNA: TGTGCCAGCAGGCCACGGAGGTGGAGCAATCAGCCCCAGCATTTT
CDR3: CASRPRRWSNQPQHF

size: few
D: NA
J: TRBJ1-5
V: TRBV6-2/TRBV6-3
DNA: TGTGCCAGCAGGACATTTCAGAATCAGCCCCAGCATTTT
CDR3: CASRTFQNQPQHF

size: NA
D: TRBD2
J: TRBJ2-7
V: TRBV6-6
DNA: TGTGCCAGCAGCGGTTATCTAGCGGTTTCGTACGAGCAGTACTTC
CDR3: CASSGYLAVSYEQYF

size: NA
D: TRBD2
J: TRBJ2-1
V: TRBV20-1
DNA: TGCAGTGCTAATCTAGCGGGAGGGTTAACTGGTGAGCAGTTCTTC
CDR3: CSANLAGGLTGEQFF

size: few
D: TRBD1
J: TRBJ2-7
V: TRBV10-3
DNA: TGTGCCATCAGTGAGTGGACAGGAAGCGAGCAGTACTTC
CDR3: CAISEWTGSEQYF

size: NA
D: TRBD1
J: TRBJ2-2
V: TRBV4-2
DNA: TGTGCCAGCAGCCGACAAGACAGGGTTTCCAGTAGCGCCTTGAACACCGGGGAGCTGTTTTTT
CDR3: CASSRQDRVSSSALNTGELFF

size: few
D: TRBD2
J: TRBJ2-5
V: TRBV6-2/TRBV6-3
DNA: TGTGCCAGCAGAGCTCAGGGACTAGCGGAAGAGACCCAGTACTTC
CDR3: CASRAQGLAEETQYF

size: NA
D: NA
J: TRBJ2-2
V: TRBV9
DNA: TGTGCCAGCAGCGTAGCGGACACCGGGGAGCTGTTTTTT
CDR3: CASSVADTGELFF

size: NA
D: TRBD2
J: TRBJ2-1
V: TRBV27
DNA: TGTGCCAGCAGAGCCATCGAGCGGGATTATCAGTTCTTC
CDR3: CASRAIERDYQFF

size: few
D: NA
J: TRBJ1-3
V: TRBV19
DNA: TGTGCCAGTAGACGCGACAGCCTGATCTCTGGAAACACCATATATTTT
CDR3: CASRRDSLISGNTIYF